Given below is one T cell receptor (beta chain) in context. No antigen is known for it. Sampled blood dates from first hyperthyroidism diagnosis, and it precedes any ophthalmopathy symptoms. More than 8 ml fresh peripheral blood yielded the PBMCs. The germline V and J ends were trimmed by 1 base and 2 bases, with 9 bases remaining between them. The germline CDR1 and CDR2 sequences are MDHEN and SYDVKM. The CDR3 length is 15 residues. This record belongs to a study of T cells in Graves' hyperthyroidism and ophthalmopathy. Findings and caveats of the study: Blood samples included most of the expanded thyroid clonotypes exceeding 0.001. Ophthalmopathy was told apart from stable hyperthyroidism by a 13 V-J model.

Amplification of TCR beta CDR3 regions used RNA as the template. First-round RT-PCR of the TCR CDR3 relied on the HTBI primer set. MiXCR was run by TCRdb on the multiplex PCR reads, yielding one entry per CDR3 protein. In the table there are some 600,000 distinct CDR3 sequences, around 14% of which are singletons. The sample taken for sequencing was blood. The TCR was taken from a woman in her 30s with Graves' hyperthyroidism that later progressed to Graves' ophthalmopathy. The chain employs TRBV28 and TRBJ1-5; no definite D call. The CDR3 spells CASSLYETGNQPQHF. The CDR3 DNA sequence: TGTGCCAGCAGTTTATATGAGACCGGCAATCAGCCCCAGCATTTT.